Presented here are 14 T cell receptor beta chains from one specimen sequenced in a study of blood T cell repertoires in COVID-19. Assay used: immunoSEQ multiplex PCR; TCRdb lists only in-frame clones, some missing. The sample lists a few hundred thousand clones; about 87% were seen once. The specimen sequenced was PBMCs or T cells enriched from blood (not recorded which). The receptors derive from a young man who had recovered from COVID-19.

The rearrangement uses TRBV10-1 and TRBJ1-3; the D is unclear. The CDR3 totals 15 residues. V lost 0 bases, J lost 0 bases, and 6 bases lay in between. CDR1 WNHNN and CDR2 SYGVQD come from the germline V gene (reference sequence). In nucleotides, the CDR3 is TGCGCCAGCAGTGAGTCTAGCTACTCTGGAAACACCATATATTTT. Encoded protein: CASSESSYSGNTIYF.

CDR3 sequence: CASSQLQDKNEQFF. The CDR3 DNA sequence: TGCGCCAGCAGCCAGCTCCAGGATAAGAATGAGCAGTTCTTC. The rearrangement links TRBV4-3 to TRBJ2-1; D remains unclear. Trimming left V 3 bases short and J 7 bases short, with 13 bases between. The CDR3 runs 14 residues. In germline, CDR1 is LGHNA, CDR2 YSLEER.

This chain uses TRBV9 with TRBJ2-7, with 12 bases aligning to TRBD2. CDR1 and CDR2 from the germline V gene are SGDLS and YYNGEE. The CDR3 runs to 15 residues. Trimming removed 0 bases from V and 7 bases from J; junction bases left unmatched: 5. The CDR3 nucleotides are TGTGCCAGCAGCGTAGGACTAGCGGGAGTGGGAGAGCAGTACTTC. As protein: CASSVGLAGVGEQYF.

The chain links TRBV27 to TRBJ1-1; 8 bases map to TRBD1. The germline gives CDR1 MNHEY, CDR2 SMNVEV (reference sequence). Losses at the gene ends were 2 bases for V and 1 base for J; bases not matched to a gene: 6. The CDR3 totals 16 residues. The CDR3 is CASSLRPGTGNTEAFF. The DNA of the CDR3 is TGTGCCAGCAGTTTACGTCCCGGGACAGGGAACACTGAAGCTTTCTTT.

This clone was picked up one time. The chain joins TRBV5-1 to TRBJ2-5; D not resolved. Deletions cut 5 bases from V and 4 bases from J, with 6 bases between. CDR1 and CDR2 from the germline V gene are SGHRS and YFSETQ. The CDR3 sequence is 11 residues long. As DNA, the CDR3 is TGCGCCAGCAGTATCTCAGAGACCCAGTACTTC. It is translated as CASSISETQYF.

This clone was counted a single time. This chain connects TRBV7-9 to TRBJ2-1; D gene uncertain. Trimming shortened V by 4 bases and J by 9 bases, and 10 bases separated the two germline ends. The CDR3 runs to 12 residues. Germline CDR1 SEHNR, CDR2 FQNEAQ (reference sequence). The CDR3 protein is CASSSLPAEQFF. CDR3 nucleotides: TGTGCCAGCAGCTCCCTACCCGCTGAGCAGTTCTTC.

The chain is built from TRBV7-6 and TRBJ2-7, with D maybe TRBD2 (5 bases). The CDR3 has 13 amino acids. Trimming stripped 4 bases from V and 6 bases from J, with 13 bases between. Per germline, CDR1 SGHVS and CDR2 FNYEAQ. The CDR3, as DNA: TGTGCCAGCAGCTCAGGAGAGGGTACCGAGCAGTACTTC. This translates into CASSSGEGTEQYF.

The rearrangement links TRBV2 to TRBJ2-7; 9 bases align to TRBD1. Trimming cost V 5 bases and J 4 bases; bases outside gene matches: 6. Germline-derived CDR1 and CDR2 are SNHLY and FYNNEI. CDR3 size: 14 residues. CDR3 protein: CASSTGTGRYEQYF. As DNA, the CDR3 is TGTGCCAGCAGTACCGGGACAGGGAGGTACGAGCAGTACTTC.

This chain uses TRBV5-1 with TRBJ2-2, with TRBD1 identical over 9 bases. This CDR3 is 17 amino acids long. From germline, CDR1 is SGHRS and CDR2 YFSETQ. V lost 0 bases to trimming and J lost 2 bases; unmatched junction nucleotides: 5. CDR3: CASSLAETGGNTGELFF. CDR3 coding DNA: TGCGCCAGCAGCTTGGCGGAGACAGGGGGTAACACCGGGGAGCTGTTTTTT.

This chain joins TRBV9 and TRBJ2-7, with D possibly TRBD2 on 6 matching bases. The germline V and J ends were trimmed by 4 bases and 5 bases, with 25 bases remaining between them. CDR3 length: 17 residues. Germline V gene sequence: CDR1 SGDLS, CDR2 YYNGEE. CDR3 nucleotides: TGTGCCAGCAGCCCGCGAGAGGGGCGGGGTACTATCGACGAGCAGTACTTC. Protein sequence: CASSPREGRGTIDEQYF.

A single count supports this clone. This chain links TRBV5-1 with TRBJ1-4; D is unresolved. With 0 bases removed from V and 0 bases from J, the gap between germline ends came to 6 bases. Germline CDR1 reads SGHRS; CDR2 reads YFSETQ. The CDR3 has 15 residues. The CDR3 loop reads CASSLDGTTNEKLFF. The DNA of the CDR3 is TGCGCCAGCAGCTTGGACGGGACAACTAATGAAAAACTGTTTTTT.

The chain employs TRBV9 and TRBJ2-5; 13 bases agree with TRBD2. V lost 0 bases, J lost 1 base, and 0 bases stayed unmatched. The CDR3 loop spans 16 amino acids. Looked up from germline, CDR1 is SGDLS and CDR2 is YYNGEE. CDR3: CASSVGTSGGQETQYF. The CDR3 coding sequence is TGTGCCAGCAGCGTAGGGACTAGCGGGGGCCAAGAGACCCAGTACTTC.

The V and J genes are TRBV7-2 and TRBJ1-6; perhaps TRBD1 as D (5 bases). CDR3 size: 12 residues. The germline V gene has CDR1 SGHTA and CDR2 FQGNSA. Trimming pared 0 bases from V and 14 bases from J, leaving 8 bases between. The CDR3 DNA reads as TGTGCCAGCAGCTTAGCTCAGGGTACCCTCCACTTT. Translating it yields CASSLAQGTLHF.

The CDR3 nucleotides are TGCGCCAGCAGCTTGGGCCGAGACAGTGGTGGGAATGAGCAGTTCTTC. Amino acid sequence: CASSLGRDSGGNEQFF. The chain combines TRBV5-1 with TRBJ2-1; possible D gene TRBD1, 5 bases. Deletions cut 0 bases from V and 7 bases from J, with 17 bases between. The CDR3 sequence is 16 residues long. Germline CDR1 and CDR2: SGHRS and YFSETQ. Full variable domain (outside the CDR3, taken from reference TRBV5-1 and TRBJ2-1): KAGVTQTPRYLIKTRGQQVTLSCSPISGHRSVSWYQQTPGQGLQFLFEYFSETQRNKGNFPGRFSGRQFSNSRSEMNVSTLELGDSALYLCASSLGRDSGGNEQFFGPGTRLTVL.